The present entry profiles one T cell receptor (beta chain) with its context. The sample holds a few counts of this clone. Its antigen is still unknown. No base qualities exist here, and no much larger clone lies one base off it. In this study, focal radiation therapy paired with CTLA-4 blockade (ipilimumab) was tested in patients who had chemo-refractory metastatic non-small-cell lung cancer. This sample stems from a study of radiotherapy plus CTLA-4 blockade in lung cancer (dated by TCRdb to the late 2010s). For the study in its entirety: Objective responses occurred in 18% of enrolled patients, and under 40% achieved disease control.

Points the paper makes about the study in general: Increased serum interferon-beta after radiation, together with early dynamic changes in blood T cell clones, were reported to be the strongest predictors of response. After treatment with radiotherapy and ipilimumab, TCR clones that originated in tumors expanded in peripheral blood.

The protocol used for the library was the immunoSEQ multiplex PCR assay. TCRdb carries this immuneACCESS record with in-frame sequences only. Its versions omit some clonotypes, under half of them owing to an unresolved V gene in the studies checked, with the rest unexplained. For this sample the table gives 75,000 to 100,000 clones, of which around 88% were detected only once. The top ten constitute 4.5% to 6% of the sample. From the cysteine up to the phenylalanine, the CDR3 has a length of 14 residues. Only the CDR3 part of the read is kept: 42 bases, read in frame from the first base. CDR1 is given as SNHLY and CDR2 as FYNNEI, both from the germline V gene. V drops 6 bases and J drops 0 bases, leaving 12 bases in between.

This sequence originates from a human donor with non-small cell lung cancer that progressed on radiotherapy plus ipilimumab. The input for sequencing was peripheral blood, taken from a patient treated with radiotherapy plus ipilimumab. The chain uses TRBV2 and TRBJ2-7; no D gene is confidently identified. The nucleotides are TGTGCCAGCAGAGCTTCCTTTAGCTCCTACGAGCAGTACTTC. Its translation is CASRASFSSYEQYF.